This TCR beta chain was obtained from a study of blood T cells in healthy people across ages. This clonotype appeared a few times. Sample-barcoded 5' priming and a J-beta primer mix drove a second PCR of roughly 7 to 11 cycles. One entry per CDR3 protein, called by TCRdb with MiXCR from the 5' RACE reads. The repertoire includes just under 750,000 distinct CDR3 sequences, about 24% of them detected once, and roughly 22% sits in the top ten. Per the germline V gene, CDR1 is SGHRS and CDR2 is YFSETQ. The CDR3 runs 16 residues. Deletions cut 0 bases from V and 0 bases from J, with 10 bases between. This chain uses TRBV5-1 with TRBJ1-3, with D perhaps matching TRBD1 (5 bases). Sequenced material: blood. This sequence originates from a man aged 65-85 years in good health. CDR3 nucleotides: TGCGCCAGCAGCTTGGACGGACAAAACTCTGGAAACACCATATATTTT. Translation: CASSLDGQNSGNTIYF.